These 27 T cell receptor beta chains came from one sample sequenced in a study of graft-versus-host responses after intestinal transplantation. This table comes from immunoSEQ multiplex PCR, and its TCRdb copy is limited to in-frame clones, with some not included. The table lists about 51,000 clones, 70% to 90% of them singletons. Their specific antigens are unknown. The sequenced sample was unstimulated CD4+ T cells sorted from spleen or lymph node cells, obtained before transplant. The source is a human donor who was the organ donor for an intestinal transplant.

For the CDR3, the DNA is TGTGCCAGCAGTTTCAGGGGTGGAAACACTGAAGCTTTCTTT. It yields the protein CASSFRGGNTEAFF. The chain joins TRBV6-5 to TRBJ1-1; weak D call: TRBD1 (6 bases). There are 14 residues in the CDR3. V was cut by 4 bases and J by 2 bases, with 11 bases left in between. From germline, CDR1 is MNHEY and CDR2 SVGAGI.

The chain recombines TRBV7-8 with TRBJ1-2; 7 positions match TRBD1. Trimming took 5 bases from V and 7 from J; bases not matched to a gene: 4. Per germline, CDR1 SGHVS and CDR2 FQNEAQ. The CDR3 contains 12 residues. CDR3 in DNA: TGTGCCAGCAGCCACGACAGGGCTGGCTACACCTTC. Encoded protein: CASSHDRAGYTF.

The chain has TRBV5-4 and TRBJ2-2, with TRBD2 matching 7 bases. The CDR3 covers 16 residues. The V gene end was trimmed by 0 bases and the J gene end by 1 base; junction bases not matched to a gene: 3. Germline CDR1 reads SGHNT; CDR2 reads YYREEE (reference sequence). The CDR3: CASSLVPGGNTGELFF. CDR3 bases: TGTGCCAGCAGCTTGGTTCCGGGAGGGAACACCGGGGAGCTGTTTTTT.

The CDR3 region is CASSLSTGAGEAFF. Written as DNA, the CDR3 is TGTGCCAGCAGCTTATCCACAGGGGCCGGAGAAGCTTTCTTT. J is TRBJ1-1 and V is TRBV5-5, with 7 nucleotides matching TRBD1. V trimming: 2 bases; J trimming: 8 bases; junction bases outside the gene matches: 9. This CDR3 spans 14 amino acids. CDR1 and CDR2 (germline): SGHKS, YYEKEE (reference sequence).

The chain has TRBV28 and TRBJ2-7; 9 nucleotides align to TRBD1. CDR3 length equals 13 residues. Germline CDR1 and CDR2: MDHEN and SYDVKM. The J segment lost 2 bases and the V segment lost 8 bases, leaving 4 bases of the junction unmatched. This CDR3 is CASRTGAPYEQYF. DNA of the CDR3: TGTGCCAGCCGGACAGGGGCCCCCTACGAGCAGTACTTC.

The chain carries TRBV7-9 and TRBJ2-1, with TRBD1 matching 8 bases. V was pared by 0 bases and J by 7 bases, with 2 bases of the junction left unmatched. CDR1 is SEHNR, CDR2 FQNEAQ, per germline (reference sequence). The CDR3 is made up of 14 amino acids. CDR3 in DNA: TGTGCCAGCAGCTTAGCCCAGGGGGCAAATGAGCAGTTCTTC. Translating gives CASSLAQGANEQFF.

The V call is TRBV28, the J call TRBJ2-5; D may be TRBD2 (7 bases). The J call may be mistaken, given a closer DNA end match to TRBJ2-7. The CDR3 has 14 residues. CDR1 and CDR2 from the germline V gene are MDHEN and SYDVKM. The CDR3: CASSLDGGGGEQYF. The CDR3 DNA reads TGTGCCAGCAGTTTAGATGGGGGGGGCGGCGAGCAGTACTTC.

The rearrangement uses TRBV10-3 and TRBJ2-3; a weak D match, TRBD1 (6 bases). The germline gives CDR1 ENHRY, CDR2 SYGVKD. The V end was cut by 0 bases, the J end by 3 bases, with 10 bases between. The CDR3 is 15 amino acids. DNA of the CDR3: TGTGCCATCAGTGAGTCGCAGGGGAAAACAGATACGCAGTATTTT. It yields the protein CAISESQGKTDTQYF.

V is TRBV19 and J is TRBJ2-5, with a tentative D call TRBD2 (6 bases). The tail of the sequence fits TRBJ2-7 better, so the J call may be wrong. Germline V gene data show CDR1 as LNHDA and CDR2 as SQIVND (reference sequence). The CDR3 loop spans 15 amino acids. The DNA for the CDR3 is TGTGCCAGTAGTATCGTAGCGGCGAGCTCCTACGAGCAGTACTTC. Translated, it gives CASSIVAASSYEQYF.

The CDR3: CASSPPSSAAEQFF. DNA for the CDR3: TGTGCCAGCTCACCACCGTCGAGCGCGGCTGAGCAGTTCTTC. The chain recombines TRBV18 with TRBJ2-1; no clear D gene. Germline V gene sequence: CDR1 KGHSH, CDR2 LQKENI. This CDR3 is built from 14 residues. V was cut by 0 bases and J by 9 bases, with 12 bases left in between.

This clone was observed once. This chain links TRBV2 with TRBJ2-1, with 9 bases lining up with TRBD2. The CDR3 spans 16 residues. The trim removed 4 bases at V and 3 bases at J, leaving 7 bases unmatched. The germline gives CDR1 SNHLY, CDR2 FYNNEI. The CDR3 region is CASSGGTSLGYNEQFF. In nucleotides, the CDR3 is TGTGCCAGCAGTGGGGGGACTAGCCTTGGCTACAATGAGCAGTTCTTC.

The chain uses TRBV30 and TRBJ1-5, with D tentatively TRBD1 (5 bases). Between the trimmed V and J ends, which lost 2 bases and 6 bases, there was a span of 17 bases. The CDR3 covers 15 residues. Germline assignment: CDR1 GTSNPN and CDR2 SVGIG (reference sequence). The CDR3 DNA follows: TGTGCCTGGAGTTGGGGCGGCGGTTCGGGTCAGCCCCAGCATTTT. This translates into CAWSWGGGSGQPQHF. The full variable domain, with the rest looked up from reference TRBV30 and TRBJ1-5, is SQTIHQWPATLVQPVGSPLSLECTVEGTSNPNLYWYRQAAGRGLQLLFYSVGIGQISSEVPQNLSASRPQDRQFILSSKKLLLSDSGFYLCAWSWGGGSGQPQHFGDGTRLSIL.

This chain links TRBV6-6 with TRBJ1-1; possible D gene TRBD1, 6 bases. CDR1 MNHNY and CDR2 SVGAGI come from the germline V gene (reference sequence). Trimming took 6 bases from V and 4 from J, leaving 15 bases between them. This CDR3 region has 14 residues. CDR3 loop: CASSRRDIGTEAFF. In DNA form, the CDR3 reads TGTGCCAGCAGCCGCCGGGACATTGGCACTGAAGCTTTCTTT.

This clone has more than one count but fewer than ten. The chain carries TRBV5-1 and TRBJ2-2; TRBD2 is a possible D gene (5 bases). Trimming pared 0 bases from V and 5 bases from J, leaving 8 bases between. The CDR3 extends over 14 amino acids. CDR1 is SGHRS, CDR2 YFSETQ, per germline. CDR3 protein: CASSLGQRTGELFF. DNA of the CDR3: TGCGCCAGCAGCTTGGGTCAGCGGACCGGGGAGCTGTTTTTT.

The J gene is TRBJ2-7, the V gene TRBV29-1, with 7 bases identical to TRBD2. The ends lost 5 bases at V and 0 bases at J; junction bases unmatched: 7. This CDR3 is built from 14 residues. The germline CDR1 and CDR2 sequences are SQVTM and ANQGSEA. CDR3 sequence: CSVMRGSSSYEQYF. The CDR3 nucleotides are TGCAGCGTTATGCGCGGGAGTAGCTCCTACGAGCAGTACTTC.

The rearrangement uses TRBV5-1 and TRBJ2-1; the D gene is possibly TRBD1 (6 bases). Germline assignment: CDR1 SGHRS and CDR2 YFSETQ. The CDR3 totals 15 residues. V was cut by 0 bases and J by 2 bases, with 9 bases left in between. The CDR3 bases are TGCGCCAGCAGCTTGGCACAGGGTACCTACAATGAGCAGTTCTTC. It specifies CASSLAQGTYNEQFF.

V usage is TRBV6-6 and J usage is TRBJ2-3; no clear D. V lost 8 bases and J lost 2, with 8 bases in between. Germline CDR1 reads MNHNY; CDR2 reads SVGAGI (reference sequence). The CDR3 has 12 amino acids. The CDR3 sequence is CASRSPTDTQYF. The CDR3 DNA reads TGTGCCAGCCGAAGCCCCACAGATACGCAGTATTTT.

This chain links TRBV11-1 with TRBJ2-5; TRBD2 agrees at 7 bases. TRBJ2-7 explains the end of the DNA better; the J call may be wrong. This CDR3 is built from 14 residues. The germline V gene has CDR1 SGHAT and CDR2 FQDESV (reference sequence). The CDR3: CASSSVAGVYEQYF. CDR3 sequence (DNA): TGTGCCAGCAGTTCTGTGGCGGGAGTGTACGAGCAGTACTTC.

This sequence joins TRBV28 and TRBJ2-2, with 9 positions matching TRBD1. The CDR3 totals 15 residues. The germline CDR1 and CDR2 sequences are MDHEN and SYDVKM. The V gene end was trimmed by 6 bases and the J gene end by 3 bases; junction bases not matched to a gene: 5. The CDR3 loop is CASSLGDRDTGELFF. In nucleotides, the CDR3 is TGTGCCAGCAGCCTCGGGGACAGGGACACCGGGGAGCTGTTTTTT. Full variable domain (remainder filled in from reference TRBV28 and TRBJ2-2): DVKVTQSSRYLVKRTGEKVFLECVQDMDHENMFWYRQDPGLGLRLIYFSYDVKMKEKGDIPEGYSVSREKKERFSLILESASTNQTSMYLCASSLGDRDTGELFFGEGSRLTVL.

This chain connects TRBV5-6 to TRBJ2-5, with a weak D call TRBD2 (6 bases). The CDR3 has 16 residues. Between the trimmed V and J ends, which lost 0 bases and 1 base, there was a span of 13 bases. Germline assignment: CDR1 SGHDT and CDR2 YYEEEE. Here the CDR3 DNA reads TGTGCCAGCAGCTTGGGTTACGGGGGAACCCAAGAGACCCAGTACTTC. Translating it yields CASSLGYGGTQETQYF. The full variable domain, completed using reference TRBV5-6 and TRBJ2-5, is DAGVTQSPTHLIKTRGQQVTLRCSPKSGHDTVSWYQQALGQGPQFIFQYYEEEERQRGNFPDRFSGHQFPNYSSELNVNALLLGDSALYLCASSLGYGGTQETQYFGPGTRLLVL.

The rearrangement uses TRBV29-1 and TRBJ2-7, with 9 bases lining up with TRBD1. The CDR3 has 11 amino acids. CDR1 and CDR2 from the germline V gene are SQVTM and ANQGSEA. With 5 bases clipped from V and 6 bases from J, the junction kept 2 bases outside the gene matches. The CDR3: CSVNRGREQYF. The CDR3 nucleotides are TGCAGCGTTAACAGGGGGCGCGAGCAGTACTTC.

V usage is TRBV28 and J usage is TRBJ1-5; TRBD1 aligns across 7 bases. Germline CDR1 is MDHEN and CDR2 is SYDVKM. This CDR3 is built from 15 residues. The V and J ends lost 6 bases and 4 bases, in that order; junction bases with no gene match: 9. CDR3 protein: CASRTGTVWNQPQHF. In DNA form, the CDR3 reads TGTGCCAGCAGGACGGGGACAGTCTGGAATCAGCCCCAGCATTTT.

The gene calls are TRBV5-5 and TRBJ2-7; 11 nucleotides agree with TRBD1. CDR3 length: 15 amino acids. Germline V lookup: CDR1 SGHKS, CDR2 YYEKEE (reference sequence). The trim removed 3 bases at V and 4 bases at J, leaving 6 bases unmatched. CDR3 DNA: TGTGCCAGCAGCTACTCCGGGACAGGGGGTTACGAGCAGTACTTC. It codes for CASSYSGTGGYEQYF.

J is TRBJ2-3 and V is TRBV10-3, with 13 nucleotides matching TRBD2. Germline trimming cut 3 bases from V and 0 bases from J; bases unmatched to any gene: 6. The germline V gene encodes CDR1 ENHRY and CDR2 SYGVKD. This CDR3 is 18 amino acids long. The CDR3 loop is CAISEVGLAGRSTDTQYF. The DNA for the CDR3 is TGTGCCATCAGTGAAGTGGGACTAGCGGGACGAAGCACAGATACGCAGTATTTT.

The rearrangement joins TRBV5-6 to TRBJ2-5; D might be TRBD1 (5 bases). With 1 base removed from V and 2 bases from J, the gap between germline ends came to 21 bases. The CDR3 is made up of 18 amino acids. Per germline, CDR1 SGHDT and CDR2 YYEEEE. CDR3 loop: CASSLLGKQWGSQETQYF. The CDR3 DNA follows: TGTGCCAGCAGCTTGCTCGGTAAACAATGGGGCTCGCAAGAGACCCAGTACTTC.

The rearrangement joins TRBV15 to TRBJ2-1, with D perhaps TRBD2 (5 bases). Between the trimmed V and J ends, which lost 0 bases and 2 bases, there was a span of 17 bases. The CDR3 sequence is 18 residues long. The V gene's germline CDR1 is LNHNV and CDR2 YYDKDF (reference sequence). This chain's CDR3 is CATSRDSPSGSTYNEQFF. The CDR3 DNA follows: TGTGCCACCAGCAGAGATTCCCCCAGCGGTTCCACCTACAATGAGCAGTTCTTC.

The chain has TRBV5-1 and TRBJ2-5, with D unclear. The J call is uncertain, as TRBJ2-7 better fits the DNA end. Germline CDR1 SGHRS, CDR2 YFSETQ. The CDR3 runs 16 residues. This CDR3 is CASSLVPGAGGDEQYF. The CDR3 DNA reads TGCGCCAGCAGCTTGGTCCCTGGAGCTGGTGGTGACGAGCAGTACTTC.